This T cell receptor beta chain was recorded in a study of control samples from healthy donors and cancer patients. Germline V gene sequence: CDR1 SQVTM, CDR2 ANQGSEA. Trimming removed 6 bases from V and 1 base from J; junction bases left unmatched: 3. This CDR3 region has 13 residues. Here immunoSEQ multiplex PCR was the method, and the copy in TCRdb shows in-frame clones only, minus some. The table shows tens of thousands of clones, with 65% to 90% occurring only once. The sequencing sample was made of PBMCs. This clonotype was sampled from a man between 60 and 75 years old with head and neck cancer. The chain joins TRBV29-1 to TRBJ2-1; TRBD1 matches at 7 bases. CDR3 protein: CSVQTGSYNEQFF. The CDR3 DNA is TGCAGCGTCCAGACAGGGTCCTACAATGAGCAGTTCTTC.